The 2 T cell receptor beta chains given below trace back to one sample, sequenced in a study of OX40 agonist ivuxolimab in advanced cancers. Method: immunoSEQ multiplex PCR; TCRdb's copy keeps in-frame clones and lacks some. The data show around 15,000 clones, about four fifths seen once. The starting material was CD4+ or CD8+ T cells sorted from blood, obtained in a trial of the OX40 agonist ivuxolimab. Every receptor here comes from an adult with an advanced solid tumor such as melanoma, head and neck, liver or kidney cancer.

V and J are TRBV19 and TRBJ2-7; TRBD2 matches at 9 bases. CDR3 length: 17 amino acids. Germline V gene data show CDR1 as LNHDA and CDR2 as SQIVND (reference sequence). The trim removed 5 bases at V and 0 bases at J, leaving 11 bases unmatched. The CDR3 sequence is CASSPGTSRSYSYEQYF. The CDR3 DNA follows: TGTGCCAGTAGTCCTGGGACTAGCCGATCATACTCCTACGAGCAGTACTTC.

This rearrangement joins TRBV30 to TRBJ1-2, with D perhaps TRBD1 (6 bases). Germline V gene data show CDR1 as GTSNPN and CDR2 as SVGIG (reference sequence). This CDR3 is built from 13 residues. Trimming shortened V by 8 bases and J by 3 bases, and 16 bases separated the two germline ends. CDR3 in DNA: TGTGCCCACGGGGGCCGCCTTGACTATGGCTACACCTTC. It yields the protein CAHGGRLDYGYTF.